A selection of T cell receptor beta chains follows, all from one sample in a study of a mutant IDH1 vaccine in newly diagnosed glioma. These TCRs are of unknown antigen specificity. Data came from immunoSEQ multiplex PCR; TCRdb stores just in-frame clones and leaves some out. Of 20,000 to 30,000 clones in the sample, less than 85% are singletons; the top ten hold around 31%. Sequenced material: PBMCs, taken from a glioma patient whose treatment included an IDH1 peptide vaccine. These receptors originate from a man in his thirties or forties with glioma. Both conserved end residues are part of each CDR3. D genes are given only for firm matches. Expanded clones get a size class; other rows say once, few or many, or leave the size out.

d_call,clone_size,v_call,j_call,cdr3_aa,cdr3_nt
.,.,TRBV7-9,TRBJ1-3,CASSPLAGSGNTIYF,TGTGCCAGCAGCCCCCTGGCCGGCTCTGGAAACACCATATATTTT
TRBD1,.,TRBV2,TRBJ1-1,CASSLGQGRTEAFF,TGTGCCAGCAGTTTAGGACAGGGTCGGACTGAAGCTTTCTTT
.,.,TRBV11-2,TRBJ1-1,CASSLAGITEAFF,TGTGCCAGCAGCTTAGCAGGGATCACTGAAGCTTTCTTT
TRBD2,.,TRBV30,TRBJ2-1,CAWSVRVLSSGIEQFF,TGTGCCTGGAGTGTACGGGTTTTGAGTAGCGGGATTGAGCAGTTCTTC
.,.,TRBV5-1,TRBJ2-5,CASRESEPRGQYF,TGCGCCAGCAGGGAGTCGGAACCCCGGGGCCAGTACTTC
.,.,TRBV4-3,TRBJ2-7,CASSQRTHGDSYEQYF,TGCGCCAGCAGCCAGCGGACGCACGGAGACAGCTACGAGCAGTACTTC
TRBD1,.,TRBV5-1,TRBJ2-2,CASSPSGQGGTGELFF,TGCGCCAGCAGCCCATCCGGACAGGGAGGTACCGGGGAGCTGTTTTTT
.,.,TRBV28,TRBJ1-5,CASSLWREPQHF,TGTGCCAGCAGTTTATGGAGAGAGCCCCAGCATTTT
TRBD1,.,TRBV6-5,TRBJ1-6,CASSRTGTANSPLHF,TGTGCCAGCAGCCGTACCGGGACAGCTAATTCACCCCTCCACTTT
.,.,TRBV5-6,TRBJ1-2,CASSFLGQAFYGYTF,TGTGCCAGCAGCTTCCTAGGGCAGGCCTTCTATGGCTACACCTTC
TRBD1,once,TRBV4-1,TRBJ2-3,CASSQEGTGGGGDTQYF,TGCGCCAGCAGCCAAGAAGGGACAGGGGGGGGAGGGGATACGCAGTATTTT
TRBD2,.,TRBV10-3,TRBJ2-1,CAISVAGETYNEQFF,TGTGCCATCAGTGTTGCGGGAGAGACCTACAATGAGCAGTTCTTC
.,.,TRBV7-2,TRBJ2-3,CASSLGFDTQYF,TGTGCCAGCAGCTTAGGGTTCGATACGCAGTATTTT
.,few,TRBV10-3,TRBJ1-1,CAISGVMNTEAFF,TGTGCCATCAGTGGGGTGATGAACACTGAAGCTTTCTTT
.,.,TRBV6-1,TRBJ2-7,CASSEAGLAPYEQYF,TGTGCCAGCAGTGAAGCGGGGCTGGCCCCCTACGAGCAGTACTTC
.,.,TRBV15,TRBJ1-6,CATSRERDNSPLHF,TGTGCCACCAGCAGAGAACGGGATAATTCACCCCTCCACTTT
.,.,TRBV30,TRBJ2-7,CAWTRGREQYF,TGTGCCTGGACCCGGGGGAGAGAGCAGTACTTC
.,.,TRBV18,TRBJ1-5,CASSLSGTASNQPQHF,TGTGCCAGCTCACTTTCCGGGACGGCAAGCAATCAGCCCCAGCATTTT
.,.,TRBV19,TRBJ2-1,CASSIKTPREILEQFF,TGTGCCAGTAGTATCAAGACCCCCCGGGAAATTCTTGAGCAGTTCTTC
TRBD1,.,TRBV6-1,TRBJ2-7,CASMGQGISYEQYF,TGTGCCAGCATGGGACAGGGCATTTCCTACGAGCAGTACTTC
TRBD1,.,TRBV6-5,TRBJ1-1,CASSKGQGKNTEAFF,TGTGCCAGCAGTAAGGGACAGGGAAAGAACACTGAAGCTTTCTTT
.,.,TRBV15,TRBJ1-6,CATSKGSYNSPLHF,TGTGCCACGAGTAAGGGCTCCTATAATTCACCCCTCCACTTT
.,.,TRBV5-6,TRBJ1-6,CASSLGPESPLHF,TGTGCCAGCAGCTTGGGGCCAGAATCACCCCTCCACTTT
.,.,TRBV9,TRBJ1-2,CASSVVSAYNYGYTF,TGTGCCAGCAGCGTAGTTTCCGCATACAACTATGGCTACACCTTC
TRBD1,.,TRBV15,TRBJ2-5,CATSRTTGGSRETQYF,TGTGCCACCAGCAGAACGACAGGGGGTTCGCGGGAGACCCAGTACTTC
TRBD1,.,TRBV9,TRBJ1-2,CASNALGQRGKGYTF,TGTGCCAGCAACGCTCTGGGACAGCGAGGAAAGGGCTACACCTTC
TRBD1,.,TRBV27,TRBJ1-2,CASSATGGGYTF,TGTGCCAGCAGCGCGACAGGGGGCGGCTACACCTTC